The present entry profiles one T cell receptor (beta chain) with its context. Its target is unknown. All donors participated as healthy donors of bone marrow. V shed 3 bases and J 8 bases; nucleotides not matched to a gene: 10. Germline V gene data show CDR1 as SGHDT and CDR2 as YYEEEE. The CDR3 length is 16 residues. This record comes from a study of cytomegalovirus exposure and HLA in healthy donors. Overall study: In a previous analysis, 117 million unique TCR beta sequences were found from 150 million to 200 million T cells. Points from the study as a whole: Later genetic work tied a missense DCLRE1C variant to beta-chain V and J trimming.

PCR was performed using 60 Vbeta and 13 Jbeta primers. Authors' data handling: Unique TCR beta chains totaled about 73 million in a later count, with about 11 million of them shared. Assay used: immunoSEQ multiplex PCR; TCRdb lists only in-frame clones, some missing. V and J calls and clone size follow that table, whereas D and trimming were derived from the DNA. The repertoire shows roughly 120,000 clones; the top ten hold approximately 6.8%. The clonotype was recovered from a middle-aged man in good health and CMV-seropositive. The chain has TRBV5-6 and TRBJ1-5; 11 bases line up with TRBD1. Sequenced sample: PBMCs. The CDR3 sequence is CASSWGTGGVTEPQHF. The CDR3 DNA sequence: TGTGCCAGCAGCTGGGGGACAGGGGGGGTCACGGAGCCCCAGCATTTT. The variable domain in full, with the rest retrieved from reference TRBV5-6 and TRBJ1-5, is DAGVTQSPTHLIKTRGQQVTLRCSPKSGHDTVSWYQQALGQGPQFIFQYYEEEERQRGNFPDRFSGHQFPNYSSELNVNALLLGDSALYLCASSWGTGGVTEPQHFGDGTRLSIL.